Presented here are 14 T cell receptor beta chains from one specimen sequenced in a study of cytomegalovirus exposure and HLA in healthy donors. Researchers ran the PCR with 60 Vbeta and 13 Jbeta primers. Data came from immunoSEQ multiplex PCR; TCRdb stores just in-frame clones and leaves some out. This sample lists around 70,000 clones; its ten largest clones have 2.4%. What was sequenced was PBMCs. The origin of the receptors is a female donor in good health and CMV-seropositive.

The chain combines TRBV4-3 with TRBJ2-1, with D uncertain. The CDR3 loop spans 13 amino acids. The V and J ends lost 3 bases and 8 bases respectively, with 11 bases between them. The germline V gene encodes CDR1 LGHNA and CDR2 YSLEER. CDR3 DNA: TGCGCCAGCAGCCACGTCCTAGATCATGAGCAGTTCTTC. It yields the protein CASSHVLDHEQFF.

The rearrangement uses TRBV5-4 and TRBJ2-7; 9 nucleotides align to TRBD1. V was clipped by 0 bases and J by 8 bases; unmatched bases: 9. The CDR3 sequence is 15 residues long. The germline V gene encodes CDR1 SGHNT and CDR2 YYREEE (reference sequence). CDR3 amino acids: CASSLAGQGFDKQYF. The CDR3 region has the DNA TGTGCCAGCAGCTTGGCTGGACAGGGGTTCGACAAGCAGTACTTC. The full variable domain, with the rest looked up from reference TRBV5-4 and TRBJ2-7, is ETGVTQSPTHLIKTRGQQVTLRCSSQSGHNTVSWYQQALGQGPQFIFQYYREEENGRGNFPPRFSGLQFPNYSSELNVNALELDDSALYLCASSLAGQGFDKQYFGPGTRLTVT.

The V and J genes are TRBV30 and TRBJ1-6; 9 positions agree with TRBD1. The CDR3 is 13 amino acids. The germline V gene encodes CDR1 GTSNPN and CDR2 SVGIG (reference sequence). Trimming removed 0 bases from V and 10 bases from J; junction bases left unmatched: 1. The CDR3 sequence: CAWSVTGGSPLHF. As DNA, the CDR3 is TGTGCCTGGAGTGTGACAGGGGGATCACCCCTCCACTTT.

The chain combines TRBV15 with TRBJ2-3, with TRBD2 identical over 10 bases. The junction had 9 bases not matched to a gene; V was cut back by 1 base and J by 8 bases. The CDR3 runs 16 residues. Germline lookup yields CDR1 LNHNV and CDR2 YYDKDF (reference sequence). The CDR3 here is CATSRALAGATLTQYF. For the CDR3, the DNA is TGTGCCACCAGCAGAGCCCTAGCGGGGGCCACCCTTACGCAGTATTTT.

About this clone itself: One end of the junction does not line up with germline, which may come from a read error. V usage is TRBV29-1 and J usage is TRBJ2-5; 8 bases line up with TRBD1. The germline V gene has CDR1 SQVTM and CDR2 ANQGSEA. The CDR3 has 14 residues. CDR3 DNA sequence: TGCAGCGTAGAAGTGACAGGGGCCCAGACGACCCAGTACTTC. Translating it yields CSVEVTGAQTTQYF.

V is TRBV6-6 and J is TRBJ1-4; 7 bases align to TRBD1. V gave up 6 bases and J gave up 5 bases; unmatched junction bases: 12. The V gene's germline CDR1 is MNHNY and CDR2 SVGAGI (reference sequence). The CDR3 contains 16 residues. The CDR3 nucleotides are TGTGCCAGCAGCCTTAGAGAAGGGACAGACAATGAAAAACTGTTTTTT. Translation: CASSLREGTDNEKLFF.

The rearrangement uses TRBV18 and TRBJ1-1; D possibly corresponds to TRBD1 (6 bases). In germline, CDR1 is KGHSH, CDR2 LQKENI. Trimming stripped 7 bases from V and 1 base from J, with 13 bases between. The CDR3 sequence is 14 residues long. The CDR3 loop reads CASCRDTKNTEAFF. The CDR3 DNA reads TGTGCCAGCTGTAGGGACACAAAGAACACTGAAGCTTTCTTT.

The chain recombines TRBV5-4 with TRBJ2-7; 7 bases line up with TRBD2. Germline V gene sequence: CDR1 SGHNT, CDR2 YYREEE (reference sequence). This CDR3 is built from 14 residues. The V and J ends lost 0 bases and 2 bases, in that order; junction bases with no gene match: 2. CDR3 sequence reads: CASSLVAGAYEQYF. The CDR3 coding sequence is TGTGCCAGCAGCTTGGTGGCGGGAGCCTACGAGCAGTACTTC.

V is TRBV6-5 and J is TRBJ1-2; the match to TRBD1 covers 8 bases. The J segment lost 4 bases and the V segment lost 0 bases, leaving 7 bases of the junction unmatched. Germline lookup yields CDR1 MNHEY and CDR2 SVGAGI. This CDR3 spans 16 amino acids. The CDR3 loop is CASSYSNTGGFYGYTF. Here the CDR3 DNA reads TGTGCCAGCAGTTACTCGAACACAGGGGGATTCTATGGCTACACCTTC.

CDR3 sequence: CASSSPQGAEETQYF. The CDR3 DNA reads as TGTGCCAGCAGCTCTCCTCAAGGGGCTGAGGAGACCCAGTACTTC. This rearrangement joins TRBV7-9 to TRBJ2-5; a possible D gene is TRBD1 (5 bases). This CDR3 has 15 residues. Germline values: CDR1 SEHNR, CDR2 FQNEAQ (reference sequence). The V end was cut by 4 bases, the J end by 5 bases, with 17 bases between.

The V gene is TRBV27, the J gene TRBJ2-1; 11 bases agree with TRBD2. Germline-derived CDR1 and CDR2 are MNHEY and SMNVEV (reference sequence). With V trimmed by 4 bases and J by 6 bases, 8 bases remained unmatched. The CDR3 has 16 amino acids. The CDR3 region is CASSSLTSGDVNEQFF. CDR3 DNA sequence: TGTGCCAGCAGTTCCCTGACTAGCGGGGATGTCAATGAGCAGTTCTTC.

The gene calls are TRBV4-3 and TRBJ2-7; 7 bases fit TRBD1. There are 15 residues in the CDR3. Germline-derived CDR1 and CDR2 are LGHNA and YSLEER. The junction had 15 bases not matched to a gene; V was cut back by 3 bases and J by 10 bases. The CDR3 DNA reads as TGCGCCAGCAGCCAGAACAGGGGATCCGGCCCCTCCCAGTACTTC. Translated: CASSQNRGSGPSQYF.

The genes are TRBV28 and TRBJ1-5; D gene unclear. V was clipped by 4 bases and J by 3 bases, with 13 bases between them. CDR3 length: 15 residues. Germline-derived CDR1 and CDR2 are MDHEN and SYDVKM. The CDR3 coding sequence is TGTGCCAGCAGTTGGTTTCCTCAGTACAATCAGCCCCAGCATTTT. Translating it yields CASSWFPQYNQPQHF.

The chain joins TRBV28 to TRBJ1-2, with 8 bases fitting TRBD1. Unmatched junction bases numbered 4, after V lost 7 bases and J lost 0 bases. The CDR3 totals 14 residues. Germline V gives CDR1 MDHEN, CDR2 SYDVKM. The CDR3: CASTGTGTNYGYTF. The CDR3 DNA reads TGTGCCAGCACCGGGACAGGCACTAACTATGGCTACACCTTC.